Here is one TCR beta chain with its context. Its specificity is unknown. This specimen comes from a study of cytomegalovirus exposure and HLA in healthy donors. About the research overall: The 90 to 150 validation repertoires used the same platform as the approximately 700 first-cohort repertoires, a later analysis reported.

Overall study results and limits: A classifier reportedly called cytomegalovirus status with high sensitivity and specificity. Through in vitro validation, three CMV-associated chains were shown to be specific for CMV antigens. The listing of 160 or so TCR beta chains classed them as cytomegalovirus-associated.

Deletions cut 0 bases from V and 8 bases from J, with 16 bases between. Germline CDR1 and CDR2: SQVTM and ANQGSEA. The CDR3 length is 14 residues. TCRdb's table, derived via immunoSEQ multiplex PCR, lists solely in-frame clones and lacks some. Of 250,000 to 300,000 clones listed, 80% to 90% are singletons. The origin of this receptor is a woman aged 18-35 years in good health and CMV-seronegative. Sequenced: PBMCs. This chain links TRBV29-1 with TRBJ1-2; the D is unclear. This CDR3 is CSVEDWPGLEGYTF. The DNA of the CDR3 is TGCAGCGTTGAAGATTGGCCCGGACTGGAGGGCTACACCTTC.